The 25 T cell receptor beta chains below come from one sample, sequenced in a study of response to subunit inactivated influenza vaccine listed by TCRdb under 2018. Libraries came from RT-PCR. Sequencer: Illumina HiSeq 2500. The raw public data were reprocessed by TCRdb itself: fastp quality trimming at Q25, MiXCR clonotype calling, in-frame beta chains only. Rows merge per CDR3 protein into single entries with the most common DNA and genes. The sample profile shows about 700,000 distinct CDR3 sequences; about a sixth of them were found once. The ten largest account for approximately 10% of the sample. The material was PBMCs from blood, obtained 11 to 12 days after vaccination. These receptors originate from a man aged 45 to 65 who received an inactivated influenza vaccine. Donor details come from another sample of the same person, matched by shared clones.

There are a few counts of this clonotype. The CDR3 nucleotides are TGCGCCAGCAGCCAAAGAGTGGGTTCCTACGAGCAGTACTTC. Its translation is CASSQRVGSYEQYF. The J gene is TRBJ2-7, the V gene TRBV4-3; D is uncertain. The CDR3 is 14 amino acids. Deletions cut 2 bases from V and 1 base from J, with 9 bases between. Germline CDR1 LGHNA, CDR2 YSLEER.

This rearrangement joins TRBV7-2 to TRBJ2-2, with TRBD2 as a possible D gene (5 bases). The V end lost 0 bases, the J end lost 6 bases, and 8 bases lay between the germline ends. This CDR3 is 14 amino acids long. Germline V gene lookup returns CDR1 SGHTA and CDR2 FQGNSA. CDR3 sequence: CASSLALAAGELFF. CDR3 coding DNA: TGTGCCAGCAGCTTAGCCCTAGCCGCCGGGGAGCTGTTTTTT.

The V gene is TRBV10-3, the J gene TRBJ2-5; no definite D call. The CDR3 runs to 12 residues. CDR1 ENHRY and CDR2 SYGVKD come from the germline V gene. The V end was cut by 3 bases, the J end by 5 bases, with 7 bases between. This CDR3 reads CAISERPETQYF. CDR3 DNA sequence: TGTGCCATCAGTGAACGCCCGGAGACCCAGTACTTC.

The gene calls are TRBV11-2 and TRBJ2-3; the match to TRBD2 covers 8 bases. The germline CDR1 and CDR2 sequences are SGHAT and FQNNGV. The CDR3 is 19 amino acids. V lost 5 bases to trimming and J lost 2 bases; unmatched junction nucleotides: 18. The CDR3 is CASSATRGSLAGVTDTQYF. The CDR3 DNA follows: TGTGCCAGCAGCGCAACCCGGGGGTCCCTAGCGGGTGTCACAGATACGCAGTATTTT.

The chain couples TRBV12-3 or TRBV12-4 to TRBJ2-6; D unclear. The CDR3 has 14 amino acids. V gave up 2 bases and J gave up 2 bases, with 4 bases separating them. The DNA for the CDR3 is TGTGCCAGCAGTTTAATCCCTGGGGCCAACGTCCTGACTTTC. Its translation is CASSLIPGANVLTF.

This clonotype showed up just a few times. The chain combines TRBV11-1 with TRBJ2-2; tentative D call: TRBD2 (6 bases). CDR1 is SGHAT, CDR2 FQDESV, per germline (reference sequence). The V and J ends lost 4 bases and 3 bases respectively, with 21 bases between them. The CDR3 is 18 amino acids. CDR3 amino acids: CASSSGGGVDGYTGELFF. In DNA, the CDR3 is TGTGCCAGCAGCTCGGGCGGCGGGGTGGATGGATACACCGGGGAGCTGTTTTTT.

The chain recombines TRBV9 with TRBJ1-1, with TRBD1 matching over 9 bases. Germline CDR1 is SGDLS and CDR2 is YYNGEE. This CDR3 has 13 residues. V gave up 3 bases and J gave up 8 bases; unmatched junction bases: 5. CDR3 nucleotide sequence: TGTGCCAGCAGCGACCTGGGGACAGGGGAAGCTTTCTTT. The encoded protein is CASSDLGTGEAFF.

This rearrangement joins TRBV19 to TRBJ1-5; 7 bases fit TRBD1. The germline gives CDR1 LNHDA, CDR2 SQIVND (reference sequence). V was clipped by 6 bases and J by 4 bases; unmatched bases: 6. This CDR3 region has 14 residues. CDR3 sequence: CASRRQGGNQPQHF. CDR3 in DNA: TGTGCCAGTAGAAGACAGGGTGGGAATCAGCCCCAGCATTTT. Full variable domain (rest looked up from reference TRBV19 and TRBJ1-5): DGGITQSPKYLFRKEGQNVTLSCEQNLNHDAMYWYRQDPGQGLRLIYYSQIVNDFQKGDIAEGYSVSREKKESFPLTVTSAQKNPTAFYLCASRRQGGNQPQHFGDGTRLSIL.

In this sample, this clonotype turned up many times. V and J are TRBV5-1 and TRBJ2-7; 10 bases are shared with TRBD2. Germline V gene data show CDR1 as SGHRS and CDR2 as YFSETQ. This CDR3 has 17 amino acids. Trimming cost V 0 bases and J 2 bases; bases outside gene matches: 8. The CDR3 reads CASSLDLSSGSPYEQYF. The DNA of the CDR3 is TGCGCCAGCAGCTTGGACCTCTCTAGCGGGAGCCCCTACGAGCAGTACTTC. The entire variable domain, with the rest obtained from reference TRBV5-1 and TRBJ2-7, is as follows: KAGVTQTPRYLIKTRGQQVTLSCSPISGHRSVSWYQQTPGQGLQFLFEYFSETQRNKGNFPGRFSGRQFSNSRSEMNVSTLELGDSALYLCASSLDLSSGSPYEQYFGPGTRLTVT.

V and J are TRBV20-1 and TRBJ2-3, with D perhaps being TRBD1 or TRBD2 (5 bases each). V dropped 1 base and J dropped 0 bases, with 11 bases sitting between them. The CDR3 is 15 amino acids. The germline V gene has CDR1 DFQATT and CDR2 SNEGSKA (reference sequence). The DNA for the CDR3 is TGCAGTGCTAGAGGGGGGTATACTAGCACAGATACGCAGTATTTT. Amino acid sequence: CSARGGYTSTDTQYF.

For this clonotype: One end of the junction is discordant with germline, which a read error may explain. The CDR3 is CASSTGQGNGKLFF. The CDR3 DNA sequence: TGTGCCAGCAGTACGGGACAGGGGAATGGAAAACTGTTTTTT. The chain recombines TRBV6-1 with TRBJ1-4; 10 positions match TRBD1. Germline CDR1 and CDR2: MNHNS and SASEGT. The CDR3 runs to 14 residues.

The V gene is TRBV4-3, the J gene TRBJ2-2, with 10 nucleotides matching TRBD2. The V segment lost 0 bases and the J segment 6 bases; nucleotides outside the gene matches: 1. This CDR3 has 15 amino acids. Per germline, CDR1 LGHNA and CDR2 YSLEER. The CDR3 nucleotides read TGCGCCAGCAGCCAAGATCTAGCGGGAGCCGGGGAGCTGTTTTTT. It translates to CASSQDLAGAGELFF.

This clonotype turned up a few times. The J gene is TRBJ1-1, the V gene TRBV19; 8 bases map to TRBD1. The junction had 6 bases not matched to a gene; V was cut back by 5 bases and J by 4 bases. Germline V CDR1 and CDR2: LNHDA, SQIVND (reference sequence). The CDR3 covers 14 residues. CDR3 DNA: TGTGCCAGTAGTGCCGGGACAGGTCTCACTGAAGCTTTCTTT. It specifies CASSAGTGLTEAFF.

This clonotype was detected only a few times. V gene TRBV20-1 combines with J gene TRBJ2-3; D not certain. V lost 6 bases, J lost 6 bases, and 13 bases lay in between. The CDR3 loop spans 12 amino acids. Germline CDR1 DFQATT, CDR2 SNEGSKA (reference sequence). CDR3 region: CSAKDGGDTQYF. The CDR3 coding sequence is TGCAGTGCAAAGGACGGTGGGGATACGCAGTATTTT.

This clonotype was observed a few times. This chain links TRBV5-1 with TRBJ2-3, with 11 bases fitting TRBD2. This CDR3 spans 17 amino acids. The V segment lost 0 bases and the J segment 0 bases; nucleotides outside the gene matches: 3. CDR1 is SGHRS, CDR2 YFSETQ, per germline. The CDR3 DNA sequence: TGCGCCAGCAGCTTGGGGGGACTAGCGGAAAGCACAGATACGCAGTATTTT. It translates to CASSLGGLAESTDTQYF.

Many counts were recorded for this clonotype. The CDR3 DNA reads TGCAGTGCTACCACTTTTGGCGCTGAAGCTTTCTTT. This encodes CSATTFGAEAFF. The J gene is TRBJ1-1, the V gene TRBV20-1; no firm D call. In germline, CDR1 is DFQATT, CDR2 SNEGSKA (reference sequence). The length of the CDR3 is 12 residues. Trimming took 4 bases from V and 6 from J, leaving 12 bases between them.

The chain carries TRBV19 and TRBJ2-1; D may be TRBD2 (7 bases). The germline V gene encodes CDR1 LNHDA and CDR2 SQIVND (reference sequence). The V end lost 6 bases, the J end lost 2 bases, and 17 bases lay between the germline ends. CDR3 length equals 16 residues. CDR3 bases: TGTGCCAGTAGCTCCCCGGGGGGCGGGGCCTACAATGAGCAGTTCTTC. Protein product: CASSSPGGGAYNEQFF. The whole variable domain, filled in from reference TRBV19 and TRBJ2-1, reads DGGITQSPKYLFRKEGQNVTLSCEQNLNHDAMYWYRQDPGQGLRLIYYSQIVNDFQKGDIAEGYSVSREKKESFPLTVTSAQKNPTAFYLCASSSPGGGAYNEQFFGPGTRLTVL.

CDR3 in DNA: TGTGCCAGCGCCCCGACAGGGAACACCGGGGAGCTGTTTTTT. This encodes CASAPTGNTGELFF. The chain recombines TRBV7-9 with TRBJ2-2, with D possibly TRBD1 on 6 matching bases. This CDR3 spans 14 amino acids. Trimming stripped 8 bases from V and 1 base from J, with 11 bases between. The germline CDR1 and CDR2 sequences are SEHNR and FQNEAQ (reference sequence). The whole variable domain, filled in from reference TRBV7-9 and TRBJ2-2, reads DTGVSQNPRHKITKRGQNVTFRCDPISEHNRLYWYRQTLGQGPEFLTYFQNEAQLEKSRLLSDRFSAERPKGSFSTLEIQRTEQGDSAMYLCASAPTGNTGELFFGEGSRLTVL.

The chain combines TRBV12-3 or TRBV12-4 with TRBJ2-5; weak D call: TRBD1 (5 bases). The V end was cut by 2 bases, the J end by 5 bases, with 12 bases between. CDR3 length: 14 amino acids. CDR3 nucleotide sequence: TGTGCCAGCAGTTTAATGGGGCGGTGGGAGACCCAGTACTTC. Protein: CASSLMGRWETQYF.

This clonotype appeared a few times. The chain has TRBV12-3 or TRBV12-4 and TRBJ2-5; D ambiguous. V was clipped by 5 bases and J by 0 bases, with 7 bases between them. The CDR3 is 13 residues long. CDR3 in DNA: TGTGCCAGCAGTCACCGGGACCAAGAGACCCAGTACTTC. Protein product: CASSHRDQETQYF.

J is TRBJ2-1 and V is TRBV12-3 or TRBV12-4, with TRBD1 identical over 8 bases. The length of the CDR3 is 15 residues. J lost 9 bases, V lost 2 bases, and 9 bases had no gene match. Here the CDR3 reads CASSLQGAKWSEQFF. The CDR3 DNA reads TGTGCCAGCAGTTTACAGGGGGCGAAGTGGAGTGAGCAGTTCTTC.

A few counts support this clonotype. The chain couples TRBV6-2 or TRBV6-3 to TRBJ2-7; 9 nucleotides align to TRBD2. The CDR3 loop spans 14 amino acids. Germline V CDR1 and CDR2: MNHEY, SVGEGT. Trimming removed 5 bases from V and 2 bases from J; junction bases left unmatched: 4. In DNA form, the CDR3 reads TGTGCCAGCAGTCCTAGCGGGACCACCTACGAGCAGTACTTC. Amino acid sequence: CASSPSGTTYEQYF.

The genes are TRBV28 and TRBJ2-7; D might be TRBD1 or TRBD2, each matching 6 bases. The V and J ends lost 6 bases and 8 bases respectively, with 17 bases between them. Germline values: CDR1 MDHEN, CDR2 SYDVKM. The CDR3 loop spans 13 amino acids. The DNA of the CDR3 is TGTGCCAGCAGCGCGGGACATGAGTTGAAGCAGTACTTC. As protein: CASSAGHELKQYF. Filled out from reference TRBV28 and TRBJ2-7, the complete variable domain reads DVKVTQSSRYLVKRTGEKVFLECVQDMDHENMFWYRQDPGLGLRLIYFSYDVKMKEKGDIPEGYSVSREKKERFSLILESASTNQTSMYLCASSAGHELKQYFGPGTRLTVT.

There are a few counts of this clonotype. The chain combines TRBV5-5 with TRBJ2-6, with D possibly being TRBD1 or TRBD2 (5 bases each). The length of the CDR3 is 17 residues. The V end was cut by 0 bases, the J end by 3 bases, with 13 bases between. The germline V gene has CDR1 SGHKS and CDR2 YYEKEE (reference sequence). CDR3 amino acids: CASSLGDGPFGANVLTF. In DNA, the CDR3 is TGTGCCAGCAGCTTGGGGGACGGTCCCTTTGGGGCCAACGTCCTGACTTTC.

The V gene is TRBV6-1, the J gene TRBJ2-1; the D gene could be TRBD1 or TRBD2 (5 bases each). The ends were cut back, 1 base at V and 8 bases at J, with 12 bases in the middle. Per germline, CDR1 MNHNS and CDR2 SASEGT. The CDR3 length is 14 residues. The DNA of the CDR3 is TGTGCCAGCAGTGAAGGGGGGTTTTGGGATGAGCAGTTCTTC. This translates into CASSEGGFWDEQFF.